Described below is a single T cell receptor (beta chain) sequence and its context. Its antigen is unidentified. It was by 5'RACE template switching with UMIs that TCR beta cDNA was made. TCRdb reprocessed the 5' RACE reads and keeps a single row for each CDR3 protein, giving no DNA. The sample data list roughly 380,000 distinct CDR3 sequences. The data were taken from a study of T cells expressing NK-cell markers. Broader study findings: Of the CD8+ T cell pool in over 5 donors, about 1.0-8% was accounted for by dominant NKG2C+ clonotypes.

The sequencing sample was made of blood T cells: a sorted CD56 or NKG2C T cell subset, CD4+ or CD8+ T cells, or bulk PBMC T cells (not recorded which). This TCR was sampled from a man aged 18-75 years in good health.

CDR3 loop: CASSPGSGPTTEQYF. The chain carries TRBV5-1 and TRBJ2-7; TCRdb calls TRBD1, which cannot be checked without DNA. The germline gives CDR1 SGHRS, CDR2 YFSETQ. The CDR3 is made up of 15 amino acids.